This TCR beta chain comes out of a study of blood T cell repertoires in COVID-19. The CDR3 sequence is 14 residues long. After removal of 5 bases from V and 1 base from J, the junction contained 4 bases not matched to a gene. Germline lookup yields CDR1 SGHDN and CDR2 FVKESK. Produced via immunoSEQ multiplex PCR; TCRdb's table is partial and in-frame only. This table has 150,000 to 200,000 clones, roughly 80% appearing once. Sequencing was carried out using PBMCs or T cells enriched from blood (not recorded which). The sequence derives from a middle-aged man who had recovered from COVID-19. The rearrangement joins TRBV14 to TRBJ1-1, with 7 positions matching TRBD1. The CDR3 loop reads CASSRRTGNTEAFF. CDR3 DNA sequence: TGTGCCAGCAGCAGGAGGACAGGGAACACTGAAGCTTTCTTT.